This T cell receptor (beta chain) was sequenced in a study of CD8 T cells in ankylosing spondylitis. Study findings and constraints: Disease-linked clones reportedly concentrated significantly in matched ankylosing spondylitis synovial fluid.

TCRdb recomputed calls from the 5' RACE reads with MiXCR, one row per CDR3 protein. The repertoire has 150,000 or so distinct CDR3 sequences, 25% to 35% of them found once; the top ten carry 5.5% to 7.5%. The V gene's germline CDR1 is SNHLY and CDR2 FYNNEI. V lost 7 bases, J lost 7 bases, and 7 bases stayed unmatched. This CDR3 has 14 amino acids. Worth noting for this clonotype: The target antigen is unknown.

Specimen: synovial fluid, either unsorted or a sorted T cell fraction (not recorded which). The chain uses TRBV2 and TRBJ2-2; 9 nucleotides match TRBD2. The receptor was derived from a male donor with ankylosing spondylitis. The CDR3 coding sequence is TGTGCCAGCACGCGGGAGGGCCACGGCGGGGAGCTGTTTTTT. Its translation: CASTREGHGGELFF.